This T cell receptor beta chain is from a study of T cells in Graves' hyperthyroidism and ophthalmopathy. Using RNA transcripts as the source, TCR beta CDR3 regions were amplified. During a first-round RT-PCR of the TCR CDR3, the HTBI primer set was used. TCRdb re-called the multiplex PCR reads with MiXCR, one entry per CDR3 protein. The table shows roughly 500,000 distinct CDR3 sequences, with 20% to 25% occurring only once. Source material: blood. The sequence came from a woman between 70 and 85 years old with Graves' ophthalmopathy.

For the CDR3, the DNA is TGTGCCAGCAGTTTTGATCTGGTGTCACCCCTCCACTTT. Translating it yields CASSFDLVSPLHF. This chain uses TRBV27 with TRBJ1-6; unclear D gene. Germline assignment: CDR1 MNHEY and CDR2 SMNVEV (reference sequence). V shed 3 bases and J shed 10 bases, with 10 bases lying between them. The CDR3 has 13 amino acids.